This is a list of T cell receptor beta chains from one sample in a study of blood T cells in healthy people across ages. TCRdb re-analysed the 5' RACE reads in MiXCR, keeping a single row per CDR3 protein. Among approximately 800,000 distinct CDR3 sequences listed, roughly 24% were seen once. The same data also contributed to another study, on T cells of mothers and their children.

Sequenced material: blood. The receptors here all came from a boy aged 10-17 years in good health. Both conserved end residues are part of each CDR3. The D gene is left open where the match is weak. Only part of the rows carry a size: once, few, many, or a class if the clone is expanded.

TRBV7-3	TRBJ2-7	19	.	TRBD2	CASSREGGTSGSRRSEQYF	TGTGCCAGCAGCCGGGAGGGGGGGACTAGCGGTTCCCGTCGTTCCGAGCAGTACTTC
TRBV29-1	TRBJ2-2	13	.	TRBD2	CSVGLANTGELFF	TGCAGCGTCGGACTAGCGAACACCGGGGAGCTGTTTTTT
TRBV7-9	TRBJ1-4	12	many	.	CASSFGNEKLFF	TGTGCCAGCAGCTTCGGTAATGAAAAACTGTTTTTT
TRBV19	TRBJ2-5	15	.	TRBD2	CASSIEGRGQETQYF	TGTGCCAGTAGTATAGAGGGGCGGGGGCAAGAGACCCAGTACTTC
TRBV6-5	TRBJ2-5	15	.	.	CASSYSMGGGETQYF	TGTGCCAGCAGTTACTCGATGGGGGGCGGGGAGACCCAGTACTTC
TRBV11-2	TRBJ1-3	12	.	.	CASSAPLNTIYF	TGTGCCAGCAGCGCCCCCCTAAACACCATATATTTT
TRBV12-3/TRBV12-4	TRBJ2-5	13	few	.	CASSSTLQETQYF	TGTGCCAGCAGTTCGACCCTCCAAGAGACCCAGTACTTC
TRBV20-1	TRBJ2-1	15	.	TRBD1	CSARPQGLVDNEQFF	TGCAGTGCTAGGCCACAGGGGTTAGTAGACAATGAGCAGTTCTTC
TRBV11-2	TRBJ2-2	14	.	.	CVSSLVRGPGELFF	TGTGTCAGCAGCTTAGTTCGGGGTCCCGGGGAGCTGTTTTTT
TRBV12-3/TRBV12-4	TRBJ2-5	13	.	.	CASSFTSWETQYF	TGTGCCAGCAGTTTTACTAGTTGGGAGACCCAGTACTTC
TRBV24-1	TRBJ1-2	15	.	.	CATSDPSQGAGGYTF	TGTGCCACCAGTGATCCTAGCCAGGGTGCAGGAGGCTACACCTTC
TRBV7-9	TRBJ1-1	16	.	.	CASSLGRQRMNTEAFF	TGTGCCAGCAGCTTAGGACGCCAGCGAATGAACACTGAAGCTTTCTTT
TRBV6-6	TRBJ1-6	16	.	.	CASSYAVPGASSPLHF	TGTGCCAGCAGTTACGCGGTGCCGGGGGCGAGTTCACCCCTCCACTTT
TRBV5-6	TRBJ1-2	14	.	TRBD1	CASSIIQGVDAYTF	TGTGCCAGCAGCATAATACAGGGGGTAGATGCCTACACCTTC
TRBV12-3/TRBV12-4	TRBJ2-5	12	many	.	CASSFSTETQYF	TGTGCCAGCAGTTTCAGTACAGAGACCCAGTACTTC
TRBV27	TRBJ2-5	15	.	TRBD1	CASSQTGGLRETQYF	TGTGCCAGCAGTCAAACAGGGGGGCTTAGGGAGACCCAGTACTTC
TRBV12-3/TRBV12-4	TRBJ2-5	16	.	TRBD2	CASSSEIAGGQQTQYF	TGTGCCAGCAGTTCGGAGATAGCGGGGGGGCAGCAGACCCAGTACTTC
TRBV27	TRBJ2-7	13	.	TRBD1	CASGTGGAYEQYF	TGTGCCAGCGGGACAGGGGGCGCGTACGAGCAGTACTTC
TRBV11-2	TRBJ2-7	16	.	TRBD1	CASSPSSGTETYEQYF	TGTGCCAGCAGCCCCTCCTCCGGGACAGAGACCTACGAGCAGTACTTC
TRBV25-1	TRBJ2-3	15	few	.	CASSEAGSSTDTQYF	TGTGCCAGCAGTGAGGCGGGATCTAGCACAGATACGCAGTATTTT
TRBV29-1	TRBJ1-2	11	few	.	CSVAGVGGYTF	TGCAGCGTTGCCGGGGTGGGGGGCTACACCTTC
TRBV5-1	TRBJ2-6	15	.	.	CASSFGVSGANVLTF	TGCGCCAGCAGCTTTGGGGTCTCTGGGGCCAACGTCCTGACTTTC
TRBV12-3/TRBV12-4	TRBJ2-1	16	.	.	CASSLDPRRSYNEQFF	TGTGCCAGCAGTTTAGACCCGCGTCGCTCCTACAATGAGCAGTTCTTC
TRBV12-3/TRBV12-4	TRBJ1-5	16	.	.	CASTLGGTVTNQPQHF	TGTGCCAGCACCTTGGGAGGGACTGTTACTAATCAGCCCCAGCATTTT
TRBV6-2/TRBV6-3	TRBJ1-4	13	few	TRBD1	CATKTGSNEKLFF	TGTGCCACCAAGACAGGGTCTAATGAAAAACTGTTTTTT
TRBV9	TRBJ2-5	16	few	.	CASSVGSGAAQETQYF	TGTGCCAGCAGCGTAGGATCTGGGGCAGCCCAAGAGACCCAGTACTTC
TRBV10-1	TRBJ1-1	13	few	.	CASSPTGSTEAFF	TGCGCCAGCAGCCCGACAGGTTCCACTGAAGCTTTCTTT
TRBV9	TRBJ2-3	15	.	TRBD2	CASSVSGGATDTQYF	TGTGCCAGCAGCGTTAGCGGGGGGGCTACAGATACGCAGTATTTT
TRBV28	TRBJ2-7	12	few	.	CASGGYSYKQYF	TGTGCCAGCGGGGGGTACTCCTACAAGCAGTACTTC
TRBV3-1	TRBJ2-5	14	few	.	CASSHLTWGETQYF	TGTGCCAGCAGCCATTTAACCTGGGGAGAGACCCAGTACTTC
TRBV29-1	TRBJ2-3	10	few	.	CSVVADTQYF	TGCAGCGTTGTGGCAGATACGCAGTATTTT
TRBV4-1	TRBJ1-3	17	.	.	CASSPLGLRKGGNTIYF	TGCGCCAGCAGCCCCTTGGGGCTGCGAAAGGGTGGAAACACCATATATTTT
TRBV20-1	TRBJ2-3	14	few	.	CSAKLGGNTDTQYF	TGCAGTGCTAAATTGGGGGGCAACACAGATACGCAGTATTTT
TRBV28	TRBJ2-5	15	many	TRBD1	CASSFPGTGQETQYF	TGTGCCAGCAGTTTCCCCGGGACAGGACAAGAGACCCAGTACTTC
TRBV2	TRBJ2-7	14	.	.	CASSEDRVTYEQYF	TGTGCCAGCAGTGAAGATAGAGTAACCTACGAGCAGTACTTC
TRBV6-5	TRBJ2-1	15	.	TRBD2	CASRVIAGGLNEQFF	TGTGCCAGCAGAGTAATAGCGGGGGGGCTGAATGAGCAGTTCTTC
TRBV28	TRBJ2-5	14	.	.	CASSLPGNQETQYF	TGTGCCAGCAGTTTGCCAGGGAACCAAGAGACCCAGTACTTC
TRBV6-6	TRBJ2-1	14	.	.	CASNGQGWWNEQFF	TGTGCCAGCAACGGGCAGGGTTGGTGGAATGAGCAGTTCTTC
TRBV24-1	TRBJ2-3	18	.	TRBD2	CATSGHHTSGLDTDTQYF	TGTGCCACCAGTGGCCACCATACTAGCGGACTTGACACAGATACGCAGTATTTT
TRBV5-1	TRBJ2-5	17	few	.	CASSLVGKVDGQETQYF	TGCGCCAGCAGCTTGGTAGGGAAAGTAGATGGCCAAGAGACCCAGTACTTC
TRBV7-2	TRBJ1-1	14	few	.	CASSLYPPDGEAFF	TGTGCCAGCAGCTTATACCCCCCTGACGGTGAAGCTTTCTTT
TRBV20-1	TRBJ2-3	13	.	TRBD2	CSAGRLADDTQYF	TGCAGTGCGGGTAGACTAGCGGACGATACGCAGTATTTT
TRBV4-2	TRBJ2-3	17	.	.	CASSGAGWGGGTDTQYF	TGTGCCAGCAGCGGGGCGGGTTGGGGCGGCGGCACAGATACGCAGTATTTT
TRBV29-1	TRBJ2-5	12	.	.	CSAGRTQETQYF	TGCAGCGCTGGCCGGACCCAAGAGACCCAGTACTTC
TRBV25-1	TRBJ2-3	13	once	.	CASSEGTQRFRYF	TGTGCCAGCAGTGAGGGGACTCAGAGGTTTCGGTATTTT
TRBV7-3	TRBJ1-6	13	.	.	CASSLALSSPLHF	TGTGCCAGCAGCTTAGCCCTGAGTTCACCCCTCCACTTT
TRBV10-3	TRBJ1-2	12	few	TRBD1	CAAGYGTDGYTF	TGTGCCGCCGGATACGGGACAGATGGCTACACCTTC
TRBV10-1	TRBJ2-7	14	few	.	CASSVGREPYEQYF	TGCGCCAGCAGTGTAGGCAGGGAGCCCTACGAGCAGTACTTC
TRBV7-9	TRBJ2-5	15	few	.	CASSPAVAPQETQYF	TGTGCCAGCAGCCCTGCCGTGGCTCCGCAAGAGACCCAGTACTTC
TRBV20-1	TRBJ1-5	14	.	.	CSAKDKYSNQPQHF	TGCAGTGCTAAGGACAAATATAGCAATCAGCCCCAGCATTTT
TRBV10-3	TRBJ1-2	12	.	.	CAISESVYGYTF	TGTGCCATCAGTGAGTCGGTCTATGGCTACACCTTC
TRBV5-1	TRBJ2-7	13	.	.	CASSSTASYEQYF	TGCGCCAGCAGCTCGACTGCCTCCTACGAGCAGTACTTC
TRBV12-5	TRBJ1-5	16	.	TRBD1	CASGPGTGYSNQPQHF	TGTGCTAGTGGTCCCGGGACAGGGTATAGCAATCAGCCCCAGCATTTT